Shown below are 14 T cell receptor beta chains from a single sample sequenced in a study of CD8 T cells in Susac syndrome. Reverse transcription used about 0.5 to 1 ug RNA and random hexamers. Using its own MiXCR run on the immunoSEQ multiplex PCR reads, TCRdb lists one record per CDR3 protein. The sample includes around 140,000 distinct CDR3 sequences, roughly 80% seen only once; the top ten take more than 0.5%. The specimen was CD8+ T cells from PBMCs. These receptors were collected from a human donor with multiple sclerosis.

The CDR3 is CASSQDPGAYEQYV. The CDR3 DNA follows: TGCGCCAGCAGCCAAGATCCCGGAGCCTACGAGCAGTACGTC. V gene TRBV4-1 combines with J gene TRBJ2-7; no clear D gene. In germline, CDR1 is MGHRA, CDR2 YSYEKL. This CDR3 is 14 amino acids long. V was clipped by 0 bases and J by 2 bases, with 8 bases between them.

The chain joins TRBV12-3 or TRBV12-4 to TRBJ2-2; the D is unclear. Trimming took off 7 bases at V and 1 base at J, with 4 bases between the two ends. This CDR3 is built from 12 residues. In nucleotides, the CDR3 is TGTGCCAGCACTATGAACACCGGGGAGCTGTTTTTT. Protein: CASTMNTGELFF.

The chain recombines TRBV3-1 with TRBJ2-2; a possible D gene is TRBD2 (6 bases). Germline V CDR1 and CDR2: LGHDT, YNNKEL (reference sequence). With 2 bases removed from V and 1 base from J, the gap between germline ends came to 20 bases. This CDR3 is built from 19 residues. The CDR3: CASSQQSWGVGLNTGELFF. CDR3 coding DNA: TGTGCCAGCAGCCAACAATCGTGGGGGGTCGGGTTGAACACCGGGGAGCTGTTTTTT.

V gene TRBV20-1 combines with J gene TRBJ2-2; 7 bases match TRBD2. CDR1 DFQATT and CDR2 SNEGSKA come from the germline V gene (reference sequence). Trimming at V came to 1 base and at J to 5 bases, leaving 16 bases not matched to a gene. The CDR3 has 18 amino acids. CDR3 nucleotides: TGCAGTGCTAGAGGAGTAGATTGGGAGGGCCAAACAACCGGGGAGCTGTTTTTT. It translates to CSARGVDWEGQTTGELFF.

The chain couples TRBV5-4 to TRBJ2-7; no clear D. The CDR3 runs to 14 residues. Trimming cost V 0 bases and J 2 bases, with 9 bases left between them. Germline CDR1 and CDR2: SGHNT and YYREEE (reference sequence). This CDR3 is CASSLAGHPYEQYF. The CDR3 nucleotides read TGTGCCAGCAGCTTGGCCGGTCACCCCTACGAGCAGTACTTC.

The CDR3 reads CASSWDRAYEQYF. The CDR3, as DNA: TGTGCCAGCAGTTGGGACAGAGCCTACGAGCAGTACTTC. The chain combines TRBV6-2 or TRBV6-3 with TRBJ2-7; TRBD1 agrees at 7 bases. This CDR3 comprises 13 residues. V lost 4 bases, J lost 2 bases, and 2 bases stayed unmatched. In germline, CDR1 is MNHEY, CDR2 SVGEGT.

The rearrangement links TRBV11-2 to TRBJ1-5; no clear D. CDR1 SGHAT and CDR2 FQNNGV come from the germline V gene. The ends were cut back, 5 bases at V and 2 bases at J, with 13 bases in the middle. This CDR3 has 15 amino acids. Here the CDR3 reads CASSLLAGGNQPQHF. CDR3 sequence (DNA): TGTGCCAGCAGCCTCCTAGCCGGGGGCAATCAGCCCCAGCATTTT.

This chain links TRBV5-6 with TRBJ1-6, with D uncertain. Trimming took off 4 bases at V and 8 bases at J, with 22 bases between the two ends. This CDR3 region has 17 residues. Germline values: CDR1 SGHDT, CDR2 YYEEEE. CDR3 sequence (DNA): TGTGCCAGCAGCCCGTCAAATGGGCACATAGAAGATTCACCCCTCCACTTT. Residues: CASSPSNGHIEDSPLHF. Drawing the rest from reference TRBV5-6 and TRBJ1-6, the complete variable domain is DAGVTQSPTHLIKTRGQQVTLRCSPKSGHDTVSWYQQALGQGPQFIFQYYEEEERQRGNFPDRFSGHQFPNYSSELNVNALLLGDSALYLCASSPSNGHIEDSPLHFGNGTRLTVT.

V gene TRBV28 combines with J gene TRBJ1-2, with a possible D match to TRBD1 (5 bases). This CDR3 spans 15 amino acids. Germline values: CDR1 MDHEN, CDR2 SYDVKM. Trimming stripped 2 bases from V and 9 bases from J, with 19 bases between. The CDR3: CASSLRRTREGSYTF. CDR3 coding DNA: TGTGCCAGCAGTTTACGCAGAACACGGGAGGGGAGCTACACCTTC.

The V gene is TRBV9, the J gene TRBJ2-3; D remains unclear. Per the germline V gene, CDR1 is SGDLS and CDR2 is YYNGEE. Trimming removed 4 bases from V and 3 bases from J, with 18 bases in between. The CDR3 is 16 residues long. The chain's CDR3 is CASSTPPPGGTDTQYF. The CDR3 DNA reads TGTGCCAGCAGCACGCCCCCTCCGGGTGGGACAGATACGCAGTATTTT.

This clonotype has more than one count but fewer than ten. The V and J genes are TRBV4-1 and TRBJ2-7; 10 bases fit TRBD2. Germline lookup yields CDR1 MGHRA and CDR2 YSYEKL. The length of the CDR3 is 19 residues. Trimming at V came to 1 base and at J to 2 bases, leaving 14 bases not matched to a gene. The CDR3 nucleotides are TGCGCCAGCAGCCAAGGAAACCACCAGGGACTAGCGTTCCCCTACGAGCAGTACGTC. It translates to CASSQGNHQGLAFPYEQYV.

This chain links TRBV9 with TRBJ2-1; D not resolved. V was cut by 2 bases and J by 3 bases, with 12 bases left in between. Per the germline V gene, CDR1 is SGDLS and CDR2 is YYNGEE. The CDR3 spans 15 residues. As DNA, the CDR3 is TGTGCCAGCAGCGTCCAGGAACTATTCTACAATGAGCAGTTCTTC. The encoded protein is CASSVQELFYNEQFF.

Only one count was recorded for this clonotype. The rearrangement links TRBV28 to TRBJ2-1; 8 nucleotides agree with TRBD2. Germline lookup yields CDR1 MDHEN and CDR2 SYDVKM. V was clipped by 3 bases and J by 2 bases; unmatched bases: 12. The CDR3 runs 18 residues. CDR3 DNA sequence: TGTGCCAGCAGTTTCCCCCTTCGGCGGGGGGTGGCCTACAATGAGCAGTTCTTC. Its translation: CASSFPLRRGVAYNEQFF.

The J gene is TRBJ2-1, the V gene TRBV7-8; D may match TRBD1 or TRBD2 (5 bases each). This CDR3 comprises 17 residues. CDR1 is SGHVS and CDR2 is FQNEAQ in the germline V gene. Deletions cut 1 base from V and 4 bases from J, with 17 bases between. For the CDR3, the DNA is TGTGCCAGCAGCTTAGGGCAGGGAGAAGTCTCATACAATGAGCAGTTCTTC. This codes for CASSLGQGEVSYNEQFF.